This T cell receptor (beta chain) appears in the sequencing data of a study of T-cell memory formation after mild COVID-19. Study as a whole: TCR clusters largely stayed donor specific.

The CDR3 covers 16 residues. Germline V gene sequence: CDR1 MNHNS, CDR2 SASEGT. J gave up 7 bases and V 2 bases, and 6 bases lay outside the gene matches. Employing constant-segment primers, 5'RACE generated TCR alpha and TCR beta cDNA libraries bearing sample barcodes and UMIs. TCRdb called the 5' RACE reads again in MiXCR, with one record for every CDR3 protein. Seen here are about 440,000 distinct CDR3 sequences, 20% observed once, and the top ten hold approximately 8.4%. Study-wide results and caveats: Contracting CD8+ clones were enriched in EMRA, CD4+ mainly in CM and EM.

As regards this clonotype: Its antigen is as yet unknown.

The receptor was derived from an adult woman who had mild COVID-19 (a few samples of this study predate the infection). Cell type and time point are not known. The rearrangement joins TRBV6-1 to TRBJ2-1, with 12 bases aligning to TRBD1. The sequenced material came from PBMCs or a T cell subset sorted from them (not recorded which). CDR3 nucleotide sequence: TGTGCCAGCAGTGAACGGGACAGGGGGCTAAAAAATGAGCAGTTCTTC. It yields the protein CASSERDRGLKNEQFF.